This is a list of T cell receptor beta chains from one sample in a study of response to subunit inactivated influenza vaccine. TCRdb called the RT-PCR reads again in MiXCR, with one record for every CDR3 protein. The sample carries just under 550,000 distinct CDR3 sequences, under 25% recorded once. These data were also reused for a study on T cells expressing NK-cell markers.

This specimen was CD4+ T cells sorted from PBMCs, taken 11 to 12 days after vaccination. Receptors were obtained from a man aged 45-60 years who received an inactivated influenza vaccine. Both conserved end residues are part of each CDR3. The D gene is left open where the match is weak. Size is omitted from some rows. Given values are once, few, many or a class for expanded clones.

j_gene | v_gene | d_gene | abundance | CDR3nt | CDR3aa
TRBJ1-6 | TRBV6-5 | NA | NA | TGTGCCAGCAGTTACGGACAGTCCAGGAATTCACCCCTCCACTTT | CASSYGQSRNSPLHF
TRBJ2-5 | TRBV10-1 | NA | few | TGCGCCAGCAGTGAGGGTGTACAAGAGACCCAGTACTTC | CASSEGVQETQYF
TRBJ1-6 | TRBV4-1 | NA | NA | TGCGCCAGCAGCCAAGATTGGGCAGGGGTGAAACTCGTTGCGCAGACCTCACCCCTCCACTTT | CASSQDWAGVKLVAQTSPLHF
TRBJ2-7 | TRBV10-3 | TRBD1 | NA | TGTGCCTTTACGGGGACAGGCTCCTACGAGCAGTACTTC | CAFTGTGSYEQYF
TRBJ2-3 | TRBV6-1 | TRBD1 | NA | TGTGCCAGCAGGATATCGACAGGGGGGCTTTCAGATACGCAGTATTTT | CASRISTGGLSDTQYF
TRBJ2-3 | TRBV20-1 | TRBD2 | few | TGCAGTGCCAAGCTACTAGCGAAGAGCACAGATACGCAGTATTTT | CSAKLLAKSTDTQYF
TRBJ2-5 | TRBV5-4 | NA | few | TGTGCCAGCAGCTTGAACGGGGGTAAAGAGACCCAGTACTTC | CASSLNGGKETQYF
TRBJ2-3 | TRBV2 | NA | NA | TGTGCCAGCAGTGACCACACAGATACGCAGTATTTT | CASSDHTDTQYF
TRBJ2-7 | TRBV2 | NA | few | TGTGCCAGCAGTCTGGAGGGGGGGGGCTCCTACGAGCAGTACTTC | CASSLEGGGSYEQYF
TRBJ1-1 | TRBV3-1 | NA | NA | TGTGCCAGCAGCCAGATGCGAGACAGGGAAGCTTTCTTT | CASSQMRDREAFF
TRBJ2-2 | TRBV5-6 | NA | few | TGTGCCAGCAGCTTTTCCTTCGAAGCAGGGGTACGGACCGGGGAGCTGTTTTTT | CASSFSFEAGVRTGELFF
TRBJ1-5 | TRBV28 | NA | few | TGTGCCAGCCGTCCACAACGGGGGGCTGGCAATCAGCCCCAGCATTTT | CASRPQRGAGNQPQHF
TRBJ1-1 | TRBV7-2 | TRBD1 | NA | TGTGCCAGCAGCTTCGCCCAGGGGGGGACTGAAGCTTTCTTT | CASSFAQGGTEAFF
TRBJ2-5 | TRBV18 | NA | few | TGTGCCAGCTCACCGGACCGATTTGAGACCCAGTACTTC | CASSPDRFETQYF
TRBJ2-4 | TRBV28 | TRBD2 | NA | TGTGCCACCCTGGGGGGGACTAGGAAAAACATTCAGTACTTC | CATLGGTRKNIQYF
TRBJ2-7 | TRBV28 | TRBD1 | NA | TGTGCCAGCAGTTTAAATACAAGGGACAGGGATTTGTTCTACGAGCAGTACTTC | CASSLNTRDRDLFYEQYF
TRBJ2-1 | TRBV4-3 | NA | NA | TGCGCCAGCAGCCAAGGGGCCGGGGTTAGAGACAATGAGCAGTTCTTC | CASSQGAGVRDNEQFF
TRBJ2-7 | TRBV5-1 | TRBD2 | few | TGCGCCAGCAGCTGGACTTGGACTAGCGGGGTCTACGAGCAGTACTTC | CASSWTWTSGVYEQYF
TRBJ2-5 | TRBV6-1 | TRBD1 | NA | TGTGCCAGCAGGCCCCCGGGACAGGGGAAAGAGACCCAGTACTTC | CASRPPGQGKETQYF